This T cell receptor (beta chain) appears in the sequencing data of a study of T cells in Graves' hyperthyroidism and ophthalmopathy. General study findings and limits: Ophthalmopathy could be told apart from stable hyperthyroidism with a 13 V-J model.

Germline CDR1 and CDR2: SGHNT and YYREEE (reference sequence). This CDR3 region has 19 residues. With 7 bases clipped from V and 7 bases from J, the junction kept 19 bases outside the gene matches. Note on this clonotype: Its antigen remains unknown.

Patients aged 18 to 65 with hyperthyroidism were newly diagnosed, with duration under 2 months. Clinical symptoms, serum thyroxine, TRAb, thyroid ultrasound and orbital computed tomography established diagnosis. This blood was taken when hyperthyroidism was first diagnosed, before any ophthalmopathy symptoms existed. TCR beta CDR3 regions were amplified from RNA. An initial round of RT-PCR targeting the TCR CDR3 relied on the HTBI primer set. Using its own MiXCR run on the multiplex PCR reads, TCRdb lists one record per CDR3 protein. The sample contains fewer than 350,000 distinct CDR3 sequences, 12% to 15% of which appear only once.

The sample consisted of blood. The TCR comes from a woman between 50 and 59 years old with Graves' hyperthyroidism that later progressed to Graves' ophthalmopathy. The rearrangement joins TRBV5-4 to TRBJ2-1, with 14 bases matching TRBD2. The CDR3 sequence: CASWRMGLAGVLEGNEQFF. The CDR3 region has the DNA TGTGCCAGCTGGAGAATGGGACTAGCGGGAGTTCTAGAGGGAAATGAGCAGTTCTTC.